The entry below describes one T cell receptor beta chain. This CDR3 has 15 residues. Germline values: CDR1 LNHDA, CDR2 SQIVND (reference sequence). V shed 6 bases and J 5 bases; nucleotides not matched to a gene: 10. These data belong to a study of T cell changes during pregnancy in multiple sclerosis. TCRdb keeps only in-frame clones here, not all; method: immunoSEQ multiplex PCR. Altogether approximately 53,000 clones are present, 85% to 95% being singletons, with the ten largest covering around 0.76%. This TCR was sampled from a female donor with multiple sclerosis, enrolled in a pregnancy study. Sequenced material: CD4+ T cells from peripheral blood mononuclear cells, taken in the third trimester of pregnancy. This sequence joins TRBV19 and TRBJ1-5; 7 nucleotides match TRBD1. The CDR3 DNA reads TGTGCCAGTAGCCCTGGGACAGCTCAGGATCAGCCCCAGCATTTT. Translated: CASSPGTAQDQPQHF.